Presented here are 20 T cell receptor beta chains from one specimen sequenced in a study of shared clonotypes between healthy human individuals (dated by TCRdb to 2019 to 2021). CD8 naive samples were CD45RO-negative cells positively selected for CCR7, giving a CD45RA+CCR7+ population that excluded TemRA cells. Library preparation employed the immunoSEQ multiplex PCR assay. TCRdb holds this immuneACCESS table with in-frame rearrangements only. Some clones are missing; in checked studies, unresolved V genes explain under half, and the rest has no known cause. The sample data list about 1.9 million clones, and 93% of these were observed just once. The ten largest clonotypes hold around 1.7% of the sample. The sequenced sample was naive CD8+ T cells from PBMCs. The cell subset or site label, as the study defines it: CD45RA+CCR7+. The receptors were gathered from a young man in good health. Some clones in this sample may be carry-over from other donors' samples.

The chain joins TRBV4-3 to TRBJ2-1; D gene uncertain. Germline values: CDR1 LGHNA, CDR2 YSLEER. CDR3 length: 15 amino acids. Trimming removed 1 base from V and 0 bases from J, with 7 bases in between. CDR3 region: CASSQVRSSYNEQFF. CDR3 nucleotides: TGCGCCAGCAGCCAAGTCAGGAGCTCCTACAATGAGCAGTTCTTC.

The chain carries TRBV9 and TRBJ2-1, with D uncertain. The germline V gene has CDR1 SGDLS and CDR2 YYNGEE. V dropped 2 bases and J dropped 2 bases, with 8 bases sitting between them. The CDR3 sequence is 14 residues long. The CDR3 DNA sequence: TGTGCCAGCAGCGTGATGGGCACCTACAATGAGCAGTTCTTC. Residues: CASSVMGTYNEQFF.

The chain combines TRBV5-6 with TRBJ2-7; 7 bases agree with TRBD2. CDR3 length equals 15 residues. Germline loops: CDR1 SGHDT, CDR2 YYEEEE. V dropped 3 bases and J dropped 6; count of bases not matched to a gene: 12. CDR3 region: CASSSGVGGTLEQYF. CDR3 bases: TGTGCCAGCAGCTCGGGAGTCGGGGGGACTCTCGAGCAGTACTTC.

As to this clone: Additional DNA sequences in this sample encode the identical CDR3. The CDR3 sequence is CASSLVSGGETQYF. The CDR3 DNA reads TGTGCCAGCAGCTTAGTTTCGGGGGGAGAGACCCAGTACTTC. The V gene is TRBV7-9, the J gene TRBJ2-5; 7 bases are a match to TRBD2. The CDR3 runs 14 residues. Germline V gives CDR1 SEHNR, CDR2 FQNEAQ (reference sequence). With V trimmed by 1 base and J by 4 bases, 3 bases remained unmatched.

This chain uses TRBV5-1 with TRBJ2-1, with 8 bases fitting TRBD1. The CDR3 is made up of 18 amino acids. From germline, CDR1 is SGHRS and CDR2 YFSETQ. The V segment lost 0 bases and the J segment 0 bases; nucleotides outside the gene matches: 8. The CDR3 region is CASSLAPGGHRSYNEQFF. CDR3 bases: TGCGCCAGCAGCTTGGCACCAGGGGGCCACCGCTCCTACAATGAGCAGTTCTTC.

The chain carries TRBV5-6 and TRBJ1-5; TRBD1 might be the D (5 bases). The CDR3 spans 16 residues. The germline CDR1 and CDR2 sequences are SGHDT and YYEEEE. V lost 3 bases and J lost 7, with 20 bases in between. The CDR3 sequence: CASSSQTEDSRQPQHF. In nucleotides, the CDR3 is TGTGCCAGCAGCTCTCAGACAGAAGATTCACGGCAGCCCCAGCATTTT.

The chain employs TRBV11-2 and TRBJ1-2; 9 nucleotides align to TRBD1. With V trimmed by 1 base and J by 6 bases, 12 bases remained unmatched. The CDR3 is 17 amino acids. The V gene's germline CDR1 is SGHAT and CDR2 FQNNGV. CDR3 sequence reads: CASSLATGTGPLNGYTF. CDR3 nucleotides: TGTGCCAGCAGCTTAGCAACCGGGACAGGGCCCTTGAATGGCTACACCTTC.

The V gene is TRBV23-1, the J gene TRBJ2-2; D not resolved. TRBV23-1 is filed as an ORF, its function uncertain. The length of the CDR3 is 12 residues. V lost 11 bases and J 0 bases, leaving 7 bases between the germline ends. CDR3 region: CAYSANTGELFF. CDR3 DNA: TGCGCCTACAGCGCGAACACCGGGGAGCTGTTTTTT.

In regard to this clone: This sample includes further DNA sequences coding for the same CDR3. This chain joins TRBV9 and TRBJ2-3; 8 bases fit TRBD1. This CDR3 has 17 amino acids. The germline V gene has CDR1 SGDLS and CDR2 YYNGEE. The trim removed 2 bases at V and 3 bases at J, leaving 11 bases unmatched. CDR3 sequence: CASSVGRGTGGTDTQYF. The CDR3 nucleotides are TGTGCCAGCAGCGTTGGCCGGGGGACAGGTGGAACAGATACGCAGTATTTT.

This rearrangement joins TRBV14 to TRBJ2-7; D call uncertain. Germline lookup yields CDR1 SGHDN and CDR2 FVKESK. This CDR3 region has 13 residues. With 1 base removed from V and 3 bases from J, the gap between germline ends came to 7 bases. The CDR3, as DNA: TGTGCCAGCAGCCAAGCCCTAGACTACGAGCAGTACTTC. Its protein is CASSQALDYEQYF. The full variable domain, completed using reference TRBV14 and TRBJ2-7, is EAGVTQFPSHSVIEKGQTVTLRCDPISGHDNLYWYRRVMGKEIKFLLHFVKESKQDESGMPNNRFLAERTGGTYSTLKVQPAELEDSGVYFCASSQALDYEQYFGPGTRLTVT.

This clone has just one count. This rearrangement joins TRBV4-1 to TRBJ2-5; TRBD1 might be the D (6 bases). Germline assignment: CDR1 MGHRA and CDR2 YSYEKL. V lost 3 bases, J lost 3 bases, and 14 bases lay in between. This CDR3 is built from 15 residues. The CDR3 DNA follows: TGCGCCAGCAGCCACTTTCAGACAGGAGAAGAGACCCAGTACTTC. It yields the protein CASSHFQTGEETQYF.

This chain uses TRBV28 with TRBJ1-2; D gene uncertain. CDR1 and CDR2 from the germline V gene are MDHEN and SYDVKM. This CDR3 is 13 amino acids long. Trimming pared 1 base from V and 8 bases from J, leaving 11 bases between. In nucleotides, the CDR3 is TGTGCCAGCAGTTTATATCCCAGCCAAGGCTACACCTTC. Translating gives CASSLYPSQGYTF.

Written as DNA, the CDR3 is TGTGCCAGCAGCACCCGACAGGGAGAGACCCAGTACTTC. It codes for CASSTRQGETQYF. V gene TRBV13 combines with J gene TRBJ2-5; TRBD1 matches at 7 bases. Per the germline V gene, CDR1 is PRHDT and CDR2 is FYEKMQ (reference sequence). V lost 5 bases to trimming and J lost 4 bases; unmatched junction nucleotides: 4. The CDR3 contains 13 residues.

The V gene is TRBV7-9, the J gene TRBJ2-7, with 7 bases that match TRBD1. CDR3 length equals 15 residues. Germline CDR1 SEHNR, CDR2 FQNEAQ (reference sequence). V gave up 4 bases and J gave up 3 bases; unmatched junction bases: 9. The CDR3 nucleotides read TGTGCCAGCAGCTCACGCCGGGACAGAATCTACGAGCAGTACTTC. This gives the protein CASSSRRDRIYEQYF.

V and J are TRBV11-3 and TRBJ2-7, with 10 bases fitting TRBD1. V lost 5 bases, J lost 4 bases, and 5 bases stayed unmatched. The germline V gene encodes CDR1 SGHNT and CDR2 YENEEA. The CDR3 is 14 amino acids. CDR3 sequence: CASSGSGQGYEQYF. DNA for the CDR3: TGTGCCAGCAGCGGATCGGGACAGGGGTACGAGCAGTACTTC.

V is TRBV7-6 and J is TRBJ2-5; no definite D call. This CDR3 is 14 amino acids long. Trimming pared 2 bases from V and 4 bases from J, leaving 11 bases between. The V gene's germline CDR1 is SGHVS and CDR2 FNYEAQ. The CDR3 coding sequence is TGTGCCAGCAGCTTATTTGGGCCAGGAGAGACCCAGTACTTC. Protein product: CASSLFGPGETQYF.

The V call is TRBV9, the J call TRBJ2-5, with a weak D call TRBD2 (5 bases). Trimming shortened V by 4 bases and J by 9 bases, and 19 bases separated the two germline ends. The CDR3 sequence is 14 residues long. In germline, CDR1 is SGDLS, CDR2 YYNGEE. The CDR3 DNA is TGTGCCAGCAGCCTAGTATCCTCGTCGGAGGCCCAGTACTTC. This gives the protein CASSLVSSSEAQYF. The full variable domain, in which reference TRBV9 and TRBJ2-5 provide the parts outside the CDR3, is DSGVTQTPKHLITATGQRVTLRCSPRSGDLSVYWYQQSLDQGLQFLIQYYNGEERAKGNILERFSAQQFPDLHSELNLSSLELGDSALYFCASSLVSSSEAQYFGPGTRLLVL.

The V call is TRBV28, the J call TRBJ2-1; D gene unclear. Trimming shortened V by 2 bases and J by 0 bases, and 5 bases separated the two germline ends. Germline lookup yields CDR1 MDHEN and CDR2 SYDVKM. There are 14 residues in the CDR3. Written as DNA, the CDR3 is TGTGCCAGCAGTTTAATGAGCTCCTACAATGAGCAGTTCTTC. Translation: CASSLMSSYNEQFF.

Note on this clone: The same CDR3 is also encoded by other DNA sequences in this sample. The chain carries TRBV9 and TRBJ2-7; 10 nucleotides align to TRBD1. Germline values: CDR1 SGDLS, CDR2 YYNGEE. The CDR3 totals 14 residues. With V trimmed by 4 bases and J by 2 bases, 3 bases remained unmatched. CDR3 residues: CASSIGTGAYEQYF. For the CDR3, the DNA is TGTGCCAGCAGCATTGGGACAGGGGCCTACGAGCAGTACTTC.

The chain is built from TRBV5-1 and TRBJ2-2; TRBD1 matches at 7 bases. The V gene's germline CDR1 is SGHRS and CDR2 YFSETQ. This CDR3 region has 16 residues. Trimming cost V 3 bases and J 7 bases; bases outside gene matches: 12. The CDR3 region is CASSWFRQGSNGELFF. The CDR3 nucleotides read TGCGCCAGCAGCTGGTTTAGACAGGGATCGAACGGGGAGCTGTTTTTT. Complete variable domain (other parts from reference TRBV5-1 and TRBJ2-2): KAGVTQTPRYLIKTRGQQVTLSCSPISGHRSVSWYQQTPGQGLQFLFEYFSETQRNKGNFPGRFSGRQFSNSRSEMNVSTLELGDSALYLCASSWFRQGSNGELFFGEGSRLTVL.